This TCR beta chain came from a study of T cell responses to AZD1222 COVID-19 vaccine. Turning to the study itself: Second-dose schedules of about 4 or about 12 weeks were combined.

In its sample, this clone was seen once. The repertoire was sequenced with immunoSEQ multiplex PCR; TCRdb's copy has only in-frame clones and lacks some. In the table there are 94,000 or so clones, 70% to 90% of which are singletons. Looked up from germline, CDR1 is SGDLS and CDR2 is YYNGEE. The V end was cut by 0 bases, the J end by 6 bases, with 7 bases between. The CDR3 has 13 amino acids. The chain links TRBV9 to TRBJ2-1, with no clear D. The sequenced sample was peripheral blood, obtained on day 0 of AZD1222 vaccination. The receptor's source is an adult in good health. CDR3 bases: TGTGCCAGCAGCGTAGGATCTTTCAATGAGCAGTTCTTC. Translation gives CASSVGSFNEQFF.